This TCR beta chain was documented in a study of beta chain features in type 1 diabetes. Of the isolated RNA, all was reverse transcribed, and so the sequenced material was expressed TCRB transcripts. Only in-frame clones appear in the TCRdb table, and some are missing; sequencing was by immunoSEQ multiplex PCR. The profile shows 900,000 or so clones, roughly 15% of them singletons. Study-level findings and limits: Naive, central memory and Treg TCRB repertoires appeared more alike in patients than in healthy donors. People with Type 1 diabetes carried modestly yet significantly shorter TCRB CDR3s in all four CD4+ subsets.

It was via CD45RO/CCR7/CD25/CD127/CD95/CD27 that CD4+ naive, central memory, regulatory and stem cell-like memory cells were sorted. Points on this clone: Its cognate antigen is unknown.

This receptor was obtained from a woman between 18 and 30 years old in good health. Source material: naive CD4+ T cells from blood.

CDR3 sequence reads: CSVEKLAGGIKFF. For the CDR3, the DNA is TGCAGCGTTGAAAAACTAGCGGGAGGAATTAAGTTCTTC. The chain links TRBV29-1 to TRBJ2-1, with TRBD2 identical over 12 bases. The CDR3 totals 13 residues. V gave up 2 bases and J gave up 14 bases; unmatched junction bases: 7. Germline V lookup: CDR1 SQVTM, CDR2 ANQGSEA.